This TCR beta chain was identified in a study of T cells in Graves' hyperthyroidism and ophthalmopathy. The TCR beta CDR3 regions underwent amplification using RNA transcripts as the source. When the TCR CDR3 underwent first-round RT-PCR, the HTBI primer set was used. TCRdb fed the multiplex PCR reads into MiXCR, producing one record per CDR3 protein. The sample gives fewer than 300,000 distinct CDR3 sequences, approximately 16% of which show up once; 30% to 35% is in the top ten. As regards this clonotype: Its antigen is not known.

CDR1 SGHRS and CDR2 YFSETQ come from the germline V gene. CDR3 size: 16 residues. V lost 3 bases and J 6 bases, leaving 16 bases between the germline ends. PBMCs were collected from a 10 ml volume of fresh peripheral blood. Findings and limits, study-wide: Classification by a 13 V-J model distinguished ophthalmopathy from stable hyperthyroidism.

This clonotype originated in a woman between 50 and 59 years old with Graves' hyperthyroidism that later progressed to Graves' ophthalmopathy. Sequencing was done on a sample of blood. The chain couples TRBV5-1 to TRBJ1-6; TRBD1 might be the D (6 bases). As DNA, the CDR3 is TGCGCCAGCAGCTGGAACTCAGGGGTCTCTAATTCACCCCTCCACTTT. Translated: CASSWNSGVSNSPLHF.